Below, 32 T cell receptor beta chains from the same sample are listed, as sequenced in a study of T cell repertoires in ileal Crohn's disease. Assay: immunoSEQ multiplex PCR; the TCRdb copy retains only in-frame clones and omits some. The sample has approximately 18,000 clones; around 70% are singletons. Described time point: neoterminal ileum biopsy at postoperative endoscopy, about 6 months after surgery. Sequencing input: ileal tissue. The receptors shown here come from an adult with Crohn's disease.

The genes are TRBV19 and TRBJ1-5; a possible D gene is TRBD1 (6 bases). The CDR3 spans 15 residues. Germline V gene sequence: CDR1 LNHDA, CDR2 SQIVND (reference sequence). Trimming left V 3 bases short and J 6 bases short, with 15 bases between. The CDR3 protein is CASSITQGLSQPQHF. CDR3 sequence (DNA): TGTGCCAGTAGTATCACCCAGGGGCTAAGTCAGCCCCAGCATTTT.

This clone came up a few times. The CDR3 DNA reads TGTGCCAGCAGTTCCGGACTAGGGAATGAGCAGTTCTTC. Translating it yields CASSSGLGNEQFF. The rearrangement joins TRBV27 to TRBJ2-1; 7 positions agree with TRBD2. CDR1 is MNHEY, CDR2 SMNVEV, per germline (reference sequence). V was pared by 4 bases and J by 7 bases, with 4 bases of the junction left unmatched. This CDR3 spans 13 amino acids.

The CDR3 region is CASGRDRVTEAFF. The DNA of the CDR3 is TGTGCTAGTGGCCGCGACAGGGTCACTGAAGCTTTCTTT. The chain has TRBV12-5 and TRBJ1-1; 7 bases align to TRBD1. J lost 4 bases, V lost 6 bases, and 5 bases had no gene match. This CDR3 spans 13 amino acids. In germline, CDR1 is LGHNT, CDR2 FRNRAP. The whole variable domain, filled in from reference TRBV12-5 and TRBJ1-1, reads DARVTQTPRHKVTEMGQEVTMRCQPILGHNTVFWYRQTMMQGLELLAYFRNRAPLDDSGMPKDRFSAEMPDATLATLKIQPSEPRDSAVYFCASGRDRVTEAFFGQGTRLTVV.

This clone was detected once. V and J are TRBV13 and TRBJ2-4; 8 nucleotides agree with TRBD2. The germline gives CDR1 PRHDT, CDR2 FYEKMQ (reference sequence). The CDR3 length is 12 residues. J lost 8 bases, V lost 4 bases, and 1 base had no gene match. CDR3 residues: CASSSGGDIQYF. The CDR3 nucleotides are TGTGCCAGCAGCTCCGGGGGGGACATTCAGTACTTC.

The chain carries TRBV4-2 and TRBJ2-3; D is possibly TRBD1 (7 bases). Germline CDR1 reads LGHNA; CDR2 reads YNFKEQ. CDR3 length: 17 amino acids. With 0 bases removed from V and 3 bases from J, the gap between germline ends came to 16 bases. The CDR3 DNA is TGTGCCAGCAGCCAAGATGTAGGGGGCCGGGGGACAGATACGCAGTATTTT. This codes for CASSQDVGGRGTDTQYF.

The chain is built from TRBV2 and TRBJ2-3; TRBD2 matches at 9 bases. Per the germline V gene, CDR1 is SNHLY and CDR2 is FYNNEI. The CDR3 sequence is 16 residues long. J gave up 3 bases and V 7 bases, and 11 bases lay outside the gene matches. The CDR3 nucleotides read TGTGCCAGCACCGTGGCTAGCGGGAAAGGGACAGATACGCAGTATTTT. Residues: CASTVASGKGTDTQYF. Drawing the rest from reference TRBV2 and TRBJ2-3, the complete variable domain is EPEVTQTPSHQVTQMGQEVILRCVPISNHLYFYWYRQILGQKVEFLVSFYNNEISEKSEIFDDQFSVERPDGSNFTLKIRSTKLEDSAMYFCASTVASGKGTDTQYFGPGTRLTVL.

This chain links TRBV7-9 with TRBJ2-3, with D perhaps matching TRBD1 (6 bases). The ends were cut back, 8 bases at V and 6 bases at J, with 18 bases in the middle. Per the germline V gene, CDR1 is SEHNR and CDR2 is FQNEAQ (reference sequence). The length of the CDR3 is 14 residues. The CDR3 spells CASQDWGLLDTQYF. The CDR3 region has the DNA TGTGCCAGCCAGGACTGGGGGCTGTTGGATACGCAGTATTTT.

The chain couples TRBV9 to TRBJ2-4; tentatively, D is TRBD1 (5 bases). V was trimmed by 0 bases and J by 9 bases, leaving 13 bases between them. CDR3 size: 14 residues. Germline CDR1 is SGDLS and CDR2 is YYNGEE. In DNA, the CDR3 is TGTGCCAGCAGCGTAGCTCTCCTAGGGGCCATTCAGTACTTC. Translated: CASSVALLGAIQYF.

The chain links TRBV4-2 to TRBJ2-3; weak D call: TRBD2 (6 bases). Trimming cost V 0 bases and J 8 bases, with 15 bases left between them. The CDR3 consists of 15 residues. Germline-derived CDR1 and CDR2 are LGHNA and YNFKEQ. The CDR3 DNA reads as TGTGCCAGCAGCCAAGACCCGGGGCCGGGAGTTACGCAGTATTTT. It yields the protein CASSQDPGPGVTQYF.

V usage is TRBV7-8 and J usage is TRBJ2-1; 11 positions match TRBD2. The CDR3 sequence is 15 residues long. Trimming took 4 bases from V and 7 from J; bases not matched to a gene: 6. Germline-derived CDR1 and CDR2 are SGHVS and FQNEAQ. Here the CDR3 DNA reads TGTGCCAGCAGCTATAGCGGGGGGGCCGGTAATGAGCAGTTCTTC. It is translated as CASSYSGGAGNEQFF.

This chain uses TRBV5-1 with TRBJ1-1; D ambiguous. V gave up 5 bases and J gave up 0 bases, with 17 bases separating them. CDR1 is SGHRS, CDR2 YFSETQ, per germline. The CDR3 has 16 amino acids. CDR3 DNA: TGCGCCAGCAGGACTTTAGTGGGAGGTTTGAACACTGAAGCTTTCTTT. This codes for CASRTLVGGLNTEAFF.

The chain joins TRBV6-5 to TRBJ1-1; possibly TRBD1 for D (6 bases). The CDR3 covers 13 residues. V dropped 6 bases and J dropped 4 bases, with 12 bases sitting between them. Germline loops: CDR1 MNHEY, CDR2 SVGAGI. The CDR3 protein is CASRLTGPTEAFF. The CDR3 DNA follows: TGTGCCAGCAGATTAACAGGGCCCACTGAAGCTTTCTTT.

The chain has TRBV5-1 and TRBJ2-2; D is ambiguous. Per germline, CDR1 SGHRS and CDR2 YFSETQ. The V end was cut by 1 base, the J end by 0 bases, with 7 bases between. This CDR3 has 15 amino acids. DNA for the CDR3: TGCGCCAGCAGCTTGTATGGCCCGAACACCGGGGAGCTGTTTTTT. This gives the protein CASSLYGPNTGELFF.

The chain is built from TRBV7-2 and TRBJ2-5, with D possibly matching TRBD1 (5 bases). The germline gives CDR1 SGHTA, CDR2 FQGNSA. Trimming removed 5 bases at V and 4 bases at J, with 20 bases between. CDR3 length equals 16 residues. CDR3 DNA: TGTGCCAGCAGCCAAAGTCCCATCAGGGAAGGAGAGACCCAGTACTTC. This gives the protein CASSQSPIREGETQYF.

The chain links TRBV7-2 to TRBJ2-5; 12 positions agree with TRBD2. Germline V gene sequence: CDR1 SGHTA, CDR2 FQGNSA. This CDR3 contains 14 residues. Losses at the gene ends were 1 base for V and 11 bases for J; bases not matched to a gene: 5. In DNA, the CDR3 is TGTGCCAGCAGCTTAGGAACTAGCGGGAGGCAACAGTACTTC. Residues: CASSLGTSGRQQYF.

The V gene is TRBV20-1, the J gene TRBJ2-1, with unresolved D. V dropped 3 bases and J dropped 10 bases, with 10 bases sitting between them. The CDR3 extends over 11 amino acids. Per the germline V gene, CDR1 is DFQATT and CDR2 is SNEGSKA (reference sequence). CDR3 amino acids: CSASIFREQFF. The CDR3, as DNA: TGCAGTGCTAGTATATTCCGGGAGCAGTTCTTC.

This clone was picked up one time. The rearrangement joins TRBV25-1 to TRBJ1-1, with TRBD1 matching over 7 bases. The CDR3 runs to 16 residues. V dropped 2 bases and J dropped 6; count of bases not matched to a gene: 12. The germline V gene encodes CDR1 MGHDK and CDR2 SYGVNS. The CDR3 here is CASSERTIQGWAEAFF. The CDR3 nucleotides read TGTGCCAGCAGTGAAAGAACCATACAGGGGTGGGCTGAAGCTTTCTTT.

This clone was detected only a few times. This sequence joins TRBV6-1 and TRBJ2-7, with D perhaps TRBD2 (6 bases). Germline loops: CDR1 MNHNS, CDR2 SASEGT. V lost 2 bases to trimming and J lost 9 bases, with 14 bases between them. The CDR3 spans 13 residues. CDR3 in amino acids: CASSERGGVVQYF. For the CDR3, the DNA is TGTGCCAGCAGTGAACGAGGAGGGGTCGTGCAGTACTTC.

This rearrangement joins TRBV5-4 to TRBJ2-3; TRBD1 matches 7 bases. CDR3 size: 16 residues. Trimming cost V 0 bases and J 4 bases; bases outside gene matches: 8. CDR1 and CDR2 from the germline V gene are SGHNT and YYREEE (reference sequence). Written as DNA, the CDR3 is TGTGCCAGCAGCTTGGTAGGGGACAGACTCCCAGATACGCAGTATTTT. It specifies CASSLVGDRLPDTQYF. The full variable domain, its missing parts supplied by reference TRBV5-4 and TRBJ2-3, is ETGVTQSPTHLIKTRGQQVTLRCSSQSGHNTVSWYQQALGQGPQFIFQYYREEENGRGNFPPRFSGLQFPNYSSELNVNALELDDSALYLCASSLVGDRLPDTQYFGPGTRLTVL.

This chain links TRBV5-8 with TRBJ2-1; 11 bases map to TRBD2. Looked up from germline, CDR1 is SGHTS and CDR2 is YDEGEE. The CDR3 consists of 15 residues. V was pared by 2 bases and J by 11 bases, with 9 bases of the junction left unmatched. The CDR3 sequence is CASSFRLAGNPKQFF. The CDR3 DNA sequence: TGTGCCAGCAGCTTTAGACTAGCGGGAAACCCAAAGCAGTTCTTC.

The chain carries TRBV30 and TRBJ2-1; D unresolved. There are 12 residues in the CDR3. V lost 1 base to trimming and J lost 4 bases, with 5 bases between them. Germline lookup yields CDR1 GTSNPN and CDR2 SVGIG (reference sequence). Here the CDR3 reads CAWSAGYNEQFF. The CDR3, as DNA: TGTGCCTGGAGTGCGGGTTACAATGAGCAGTTCTTC.

The chain couples TRBV5-6 to TRBJ1-2; tentative D call: TRBD1 (6 bases). Deletions cut 3 bases from V and 7 bases from J, with 13 bases between. The CDR3 has 13 residues. The V gene's germline CDR1 is SGHDT and CDR2 YYEEEE. CDR3 loop: CASSYGQSSGYTF. Written as DNA, the CDR3 is TGTGCCAGCAGCTATGGACAGTCTAGTGGCTACACCTTC.

This clone counts as medium-sized. The chain recombines TRBV7-2 with TRBJ1-1; TRBD1 might be the D (5 bases). The CDR3 is 15 residues long. The germline gives CDR1 SGHTA, CDR2 FQGNSA. V was cut by 1 base and J by 7 bases, with 16 bases left in between. The CDR3 DNA is TGTGCCAGCAGCTTAGGCGGTCTCCAGGGTGTTGAAGCTTTCTTT. This encodes CASSLGGLQGVEAFF. Together with reference TRBV7-2 and TRBJ1-1, the CDR3 gives the full variable domain: GAGVSQSPSNKVTEKGKDVELRCDPISGHTALYWYRQSLGQGLEFLIYFQGNSAPDKSGLPSDRFSAERTGGSVSTLTIQRTQQEDSAVYLCASSLGGLQGVEAFFGQGTRLTVV.

This clone was recorded a few times. This rearrangement joins TRBV25-1 to TRBJ1-4; 8 positions match TRBD1. CDR1 is MGHDK and CDR2 is SYGVNS in the germline V gene. CDR3 length: 15 amino acids. The J segment lost 7 bases and the V segment lost 2 bases, leaving 6 bases of the junction unmatched. CDR3 in amino acids: CASSEGDRTGEKLFF. In DNA form, the CDR3 reads TGTGCCAGCAGTGAAGGGGACAGGACGGGTGAAAAACTGTTTTTT.

The chain links TRBV14 to TRBJ1-1; D not certain. V lost 1 base, J lost 0 bases, and 6 bases lay in between. CDR1 is SGHDN, CDR2 FVKESK, per germline. The length of the CDR3 is 14 residues. The CDR3 region has the DNA TGTGCCAGCAGCCAAGGGCTCATGAACACTGAAGCTTTCTTT. The encoded protein is CASSQGLMNTEAFF.

This clone was recorded a few times. The rearrangement links TRBV29-1 to TRBJ2-1; 10 bases align to TRBD2. Per the germline V gene, CDR1 is SQVTM and CDR2 is ANQGSEA. The CDR3 is 16 residues long. Trimming at V came to 5 bases and at J to 5 bases, leaving 12 bases not matched to a gene. The CDR3 coding sequence is TGCAGCGTTCTACTTGGGACTAGCGCTGGACACAATGAGCAGTTCTTC. The encoded protein is CSVLLGTSAGHNEQFF.

The chain links TRBV29-1 to TRBJ2-2, with 8 bases matching TRBD1. The CDR3 sequence is 13 residues long. CDR1 is SQVTM, CDR2 ANQGSEA, per germline. V lost 5 bases to trimming and J lost 5 bases; unmatched junction nucleotides: 4. CDR3 amino acids: CSVITGGTGELFF. The CDR3 DNA reads TGCAGCGTTATAACAGGGGGTACCGGGGAGCTGTTTTTT.

The chain combines TRBV5-6 with TRBJ2-7; TRBD1 agrees at 11 bases. This CDR3 is built from 16 residues. V was pared by 4 bases and J by 3 bases, with 9 bases of the junction left unmatched. Germline V gives CDR1 SGHDT, CDR2 YYEEEE. The DNA of the CDR3 is TGTGCCAGCAGCGTGACCGGGACAGGGGGTTTCTACGAGCAGTACTTC. Its translation is CASSVTGTGGFYEQYF.

CDR3 nucleotide sequence: TGCAGCGTTGGAGAGACAGGACGTGAGCAGTTCTTC. It encodes CSVGETGREQFF. The gene calls are TRBV29-1 and TRBJ2-1; D is possibly TRBD1 (6 bases). Germline CDR1 is SQVTM and CDR2 is ANQGSEA. V lost 4 bases and J 9 bases, leaving 13 bases between the germline ends. This CDR3 comprises 12 residues.

The rearrangement joins TRBV4-1 to TRBJ1-5, with 7 bases identical to TRBD1. The length of the CDR3 is 16 residues. V shed 5 bases, J shed 0 bases, and the junction held 7 bases outside the gene matches. CDR1 MGHRA and CDR2 YSYEKL come from the germline V gene. CDR3 nucleotides: TGCGCCAGCAGCAGTGGGACAGCTTATAGCAATCAGCCCCAGCATTTT. Translating gives CASSSGTAYSNQPQHF.

The CDR3 sequence is CSALRTTEAFF. The CDR3 region has the DNA TGCAGTGCTCTCAGGACAACTGAAGCTTTCTTT. V is TRBV20-1 and J is TRBJ1-1; D is perhaps TRBD1 (5 bases). The V end lost 5 bases, the J end lost 5 bases, and 9 bases lay between the germline ends. Germline values: CDR1 DFQATT, CDR2 SNEGSKA (reference sequence). This CDR3 contains 11 residues.

The chain is built from TRBV9 and TRBJ1-1; D remains unclear. The CDR3 is 13 amino acids. Germline CDR1 SGDLS, CDR2 YYNGEE. V gave up 0 bases and J gave up 0 bases, with 3 bases separating them. CDR3 region: CASSVALNTEAFF. The CDR3, as DNA: TGTGCCAGCAGCGTAGCATTGAACACTGAAGCTTTCTTT. Based on the CDR3 plus reference TRBV9 and TRBJ1-1, the full variable domain is DSGVTQTPKHLITATGQRVTLRCSPRSGDLSVYWYQQSLDQGLQFLIQYYNGEERAKGNILERFSAQQFPDLHSELNLSSLELGDSALYFCASSVALNTEAFFGQGTRLTVV.